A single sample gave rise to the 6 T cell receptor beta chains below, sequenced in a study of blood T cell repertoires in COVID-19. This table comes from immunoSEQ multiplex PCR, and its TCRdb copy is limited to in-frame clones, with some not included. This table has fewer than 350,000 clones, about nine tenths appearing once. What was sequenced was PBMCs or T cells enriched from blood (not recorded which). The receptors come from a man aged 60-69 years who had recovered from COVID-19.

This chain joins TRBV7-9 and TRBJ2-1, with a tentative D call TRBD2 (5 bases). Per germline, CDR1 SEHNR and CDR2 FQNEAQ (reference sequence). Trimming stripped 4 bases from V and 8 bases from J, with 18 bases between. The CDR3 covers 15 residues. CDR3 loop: CASSSPAGGRYEQFF. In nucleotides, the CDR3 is TGTGCCAGCAGCTCCCCAGCCGGCGGGCGGTATGAGCAGTTCTTC.

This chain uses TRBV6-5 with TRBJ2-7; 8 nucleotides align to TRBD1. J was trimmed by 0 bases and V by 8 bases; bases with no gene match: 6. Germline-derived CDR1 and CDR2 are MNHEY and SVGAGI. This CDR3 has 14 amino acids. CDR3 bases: TGTGCCAGCGCCGGGACAGGACCCTCCTACGAGCAGTACTTC. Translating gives CASAGTGPSYEQYF.

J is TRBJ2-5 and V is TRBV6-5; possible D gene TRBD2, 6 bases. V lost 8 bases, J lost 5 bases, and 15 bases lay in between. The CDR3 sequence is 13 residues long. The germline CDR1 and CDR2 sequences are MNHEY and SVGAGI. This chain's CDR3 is CASVASGWETQYF. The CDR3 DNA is TGTGCCAGCGTCGCGAGCGGGTGGGAGACCCAGTACTTC.

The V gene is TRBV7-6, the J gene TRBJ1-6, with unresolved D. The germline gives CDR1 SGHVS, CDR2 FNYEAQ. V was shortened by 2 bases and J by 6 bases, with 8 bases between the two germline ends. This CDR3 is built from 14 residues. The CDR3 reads CASSLSRVNSPLHF. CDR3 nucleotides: TGTGCCAGCAGCTTATCGCGAGTTAATTCACCCCTCCACTTT.

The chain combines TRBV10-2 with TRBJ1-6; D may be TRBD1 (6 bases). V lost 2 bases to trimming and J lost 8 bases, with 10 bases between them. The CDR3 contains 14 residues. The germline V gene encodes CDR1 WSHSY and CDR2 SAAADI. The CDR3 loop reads CASSEKGDDSPLHF. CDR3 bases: TGCGCCAGCAGTGAGAAGGGGGATGATTCACCCCTCCACTTT.

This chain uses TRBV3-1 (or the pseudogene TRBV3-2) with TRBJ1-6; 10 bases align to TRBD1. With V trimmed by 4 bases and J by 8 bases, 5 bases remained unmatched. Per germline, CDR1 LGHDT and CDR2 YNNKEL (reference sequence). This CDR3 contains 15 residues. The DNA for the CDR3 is TGTGCCAGCAGCCTCACCGGGACAGGGGATTCACCCCTCCACTTT. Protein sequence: CASSLTGTGDSPLHF.